The T cell receptor beta chain described here comes from a study of T cells in narcolepsy. Overall study results and limits: Comparing one patient's CSF and blood CD4+ clonotypes highlighted HCRT- and TRIB2-specific autoreactive clonotypes.

Repertoires were generated with immunoSEQ multiplex PCR, while TCRdb's copy carries only in-frame clones and drops some. The table records fewer than 35,000 clones, 75% to 85% of them present only once. The CDR3 sequence is 15 residues long. Germline loops: CDR1 MDHEN, CDR2 SYDVKM. Trimming took 7 bases from V and 1 from J; bases not matched to a gene: 7. This clone has a handful of counts. Its antigen remains unidentified. The sample comprised CD45RA- memory CD4+ T cells from PBMCs. The receptor was derived from a human donor with narcolepsy. This chain uses TRBV28 with TRBJ2-7, with 10 bases identical to TRBD1. CDR3 amino acids: CASILGGQGSYEQYF. CDR3 DNA: TGTGCCAGCATCCTGGGGGGACAGGGGTCCTACGAGCAGTACTTC.